This T cell receptor (beta chain) is drawn from a study of chemoradiotherapy in HPV16-positive cancers. Whole-study context: Candidate HPV-specific T-cell clones and common TCR motifs came from functional assays in a couple of HPV16-positive patients. Study results and limitations: Functional assays defining HPV-specific T cells used only two HPV16-positive patients.

Sequencing was performed with immunoSEQ multiplex PCR; in TCRdb, only in-frame clones are kept and a portion is missing. Here the sample spans 30,000 to 35,000 clones, about 89% being singletons. There are 13 residues in the CDR3. Germline V gene sequence: CDR1 SGHVS, CDR2 FQNEAQ. Trimming left V 4 bases short and J 4 bases short, with 10 bases between. This clone has a handful of counts. Its antigen remains unknown. This clonotype originated in a human donor with HPV-associated anogenital cancer. The chain couples TRBV7-8 to TRBJ1-1, with TRBD1 as a possible D gene (5 bases). The sample here was blood, taken from a patient who underwent chemoradiotherapy. The CDR3 here is CASSSGESTEAFF. The CDR3 region has the DNA TGTGCCAGCAGCTCGGGGGAGTCCACTGAAGCTTTCTTT.